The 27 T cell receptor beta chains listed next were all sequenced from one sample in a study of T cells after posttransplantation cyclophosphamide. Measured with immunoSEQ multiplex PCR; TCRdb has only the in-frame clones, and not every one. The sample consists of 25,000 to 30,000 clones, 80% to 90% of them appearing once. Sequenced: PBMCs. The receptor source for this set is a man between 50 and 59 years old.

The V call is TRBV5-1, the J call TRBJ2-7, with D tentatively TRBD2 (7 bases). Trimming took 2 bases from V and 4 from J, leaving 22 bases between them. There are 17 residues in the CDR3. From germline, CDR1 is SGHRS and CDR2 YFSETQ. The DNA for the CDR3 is TGCGCCAGCAGCTTAGGGGGTCCTACTAGCGCGGGATACGAGCAGTACTTC. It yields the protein CASSLGGPTSAGYEQYF.

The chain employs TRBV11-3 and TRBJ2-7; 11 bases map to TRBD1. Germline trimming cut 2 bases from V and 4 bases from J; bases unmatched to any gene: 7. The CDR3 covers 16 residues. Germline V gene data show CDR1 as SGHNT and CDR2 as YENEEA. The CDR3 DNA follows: TGTGCCAGCAGCTTAAATTTTGGGACAGGGGGTTACGAGCAGTACTTC. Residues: CASSLNFGTGGYEQYF.

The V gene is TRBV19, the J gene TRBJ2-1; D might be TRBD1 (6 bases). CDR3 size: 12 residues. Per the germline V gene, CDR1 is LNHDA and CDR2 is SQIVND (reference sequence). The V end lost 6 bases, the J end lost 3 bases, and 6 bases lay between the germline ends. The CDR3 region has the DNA TGTGCCAGTAGGGACAGCTACAATGAGCAGTTCTTC. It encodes CASRDSYNEQFF.

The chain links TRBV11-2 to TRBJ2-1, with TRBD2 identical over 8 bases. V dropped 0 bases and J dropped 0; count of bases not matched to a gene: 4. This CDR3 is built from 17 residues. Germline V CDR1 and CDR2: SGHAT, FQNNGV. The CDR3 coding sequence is TGTGCCAGCAGCTTAGACGGCGGGAGGCCCTCCTACAATGAGCAGTTCTTC. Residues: CASSLDGGRPSYNEQFF. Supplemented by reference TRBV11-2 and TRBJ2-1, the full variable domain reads EAGVAQSPRYKIIEKRQSVAFWCNPISGHATLYWYQQILGQGPKLLIQFQNNGVVDDSQLPKDRFSAERLKGVDSTLKIQPAKLEDSAVYLCASSLDGGRPSYNEQFFGPGTRLTVL.

CDR3 sequence: CASSLAGRYNEQFF. The CDR3 region has the DNA TGCGCCAGCAGCTTAGCGGGAAGGTACAATGAGCAGTTCTTC. The V call is TRBV5-1, the J call TRBJ2-1, with 7 positions matching TRBD2. Germline CDR1 and CDR2: SGHRS and YFSETQ. V lost 2 bases, J lost 4 bases, and 3 bases stayed unmatched. The CDR3 length is 14 residues. The complete variable domain, with remaining parts taken from reference TRBV5-1 and TRBJ2-1, reads KAGVTQTPRYLIKTRGQQVTLSCSPISGHRSVSWYQQTPGQGLQFLFEYFSETQRNKGNFPGRFSGRQFSNSRSEMNVSTLELGDSALYLCASSLAGRYNEQFFGPGTRLTVL.

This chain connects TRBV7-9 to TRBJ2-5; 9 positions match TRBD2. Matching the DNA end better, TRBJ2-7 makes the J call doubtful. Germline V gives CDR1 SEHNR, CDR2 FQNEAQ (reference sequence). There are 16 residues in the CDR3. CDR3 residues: CASSLGLSGSSYEQYF. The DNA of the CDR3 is TGTGCCAGCAGCTTAGGCCTTAGCGGGAGTTCCTACGAGCAGTACTTC.

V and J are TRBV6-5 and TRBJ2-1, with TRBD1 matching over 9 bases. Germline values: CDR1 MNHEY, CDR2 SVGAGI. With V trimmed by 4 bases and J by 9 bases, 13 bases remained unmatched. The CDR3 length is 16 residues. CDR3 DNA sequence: TGTGCCAGCAGTTTCAATACCGGGACAGGGAGGAGTGAGCAGTTCTTC. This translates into CASSFNTGTGRSEQFF.

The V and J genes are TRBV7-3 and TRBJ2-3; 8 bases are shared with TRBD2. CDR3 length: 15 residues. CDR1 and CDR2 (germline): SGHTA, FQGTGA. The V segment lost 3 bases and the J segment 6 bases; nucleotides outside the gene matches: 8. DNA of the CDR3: TGTGCCAGCAGCTTCACGTCCGGGGGGGACGATACGCAGTATTTT. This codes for CASSFTSGGDDTQYF.

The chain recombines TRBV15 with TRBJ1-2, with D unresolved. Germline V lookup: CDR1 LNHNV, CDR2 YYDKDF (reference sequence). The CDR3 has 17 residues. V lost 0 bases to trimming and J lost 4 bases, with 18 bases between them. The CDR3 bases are TGTGCCACCAGCAGAGATTTCCAGAGTCAGGTGATCTATGGCTACACCTTC. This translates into CATSRDFQSQVIYGYTF.

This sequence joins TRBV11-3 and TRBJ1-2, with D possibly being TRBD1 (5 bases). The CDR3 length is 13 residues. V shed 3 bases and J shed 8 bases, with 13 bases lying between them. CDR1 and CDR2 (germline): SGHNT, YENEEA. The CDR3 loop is CASSFRQGGGYTF. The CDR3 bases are TGTGCCAGCAGCTTCCGGCAGGGCGGAGGCTACACCTTC.

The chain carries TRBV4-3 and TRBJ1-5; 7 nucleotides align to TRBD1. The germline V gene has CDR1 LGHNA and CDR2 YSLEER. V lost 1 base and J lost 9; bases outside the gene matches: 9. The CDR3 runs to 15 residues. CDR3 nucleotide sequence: TGCGCCAGCAGCCAAGGAACGGGACAGTCAACGCCCCAGCATTTT. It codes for CASSQGTGQSTPQHF.

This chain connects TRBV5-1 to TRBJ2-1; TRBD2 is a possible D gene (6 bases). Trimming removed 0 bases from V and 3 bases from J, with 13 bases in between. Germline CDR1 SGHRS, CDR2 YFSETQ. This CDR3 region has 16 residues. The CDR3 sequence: CASSLVPGAVYNEQFF. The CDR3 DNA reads TGCGCCAGCAGCTTGGTTCCGGGAGCGGTCTACAATGAGCAGTTCTTC.

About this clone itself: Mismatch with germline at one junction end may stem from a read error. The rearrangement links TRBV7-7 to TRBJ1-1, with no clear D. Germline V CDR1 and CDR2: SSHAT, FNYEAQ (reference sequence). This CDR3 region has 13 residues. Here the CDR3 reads CASSLLLDTEAFF. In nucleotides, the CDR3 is TGTGCTAGCAGCTTATTGTTAGACACTGAAGCTTTCTTT.

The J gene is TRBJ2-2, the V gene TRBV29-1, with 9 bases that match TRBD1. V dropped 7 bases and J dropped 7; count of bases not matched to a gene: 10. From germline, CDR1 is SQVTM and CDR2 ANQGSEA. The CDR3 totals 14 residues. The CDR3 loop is CSASDRGSNGELFF. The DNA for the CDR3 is TGCAGCGCCTCGGACAGGGGTTCTAACGGGGAGCTGTTTTTT.

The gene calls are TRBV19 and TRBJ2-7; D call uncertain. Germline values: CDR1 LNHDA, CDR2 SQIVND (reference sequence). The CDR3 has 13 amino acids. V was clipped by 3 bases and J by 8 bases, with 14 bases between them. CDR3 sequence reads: CASSISRRTQQYF. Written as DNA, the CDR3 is TGTGCCAGTAGTATTTCCAGGCGAACTCAGCAGTACTTC.

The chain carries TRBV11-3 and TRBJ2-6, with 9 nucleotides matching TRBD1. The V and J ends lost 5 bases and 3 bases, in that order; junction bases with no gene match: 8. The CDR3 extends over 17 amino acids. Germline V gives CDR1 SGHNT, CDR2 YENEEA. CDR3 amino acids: CASSHSTGGGGANVLTF. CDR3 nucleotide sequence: TGTGCCAGCAGCCATTCAACAGGGGGCGGTGGGGCCAACGTCCTGACTTTC.

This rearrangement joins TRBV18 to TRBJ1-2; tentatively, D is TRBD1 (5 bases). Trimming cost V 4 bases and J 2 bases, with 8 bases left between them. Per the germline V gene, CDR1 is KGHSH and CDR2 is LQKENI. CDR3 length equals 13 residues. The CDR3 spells CASSQEGNYGYTF. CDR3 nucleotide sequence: TGTGCCAGCTCACAGGAGGGGAACTATGGCTACACCTTC.

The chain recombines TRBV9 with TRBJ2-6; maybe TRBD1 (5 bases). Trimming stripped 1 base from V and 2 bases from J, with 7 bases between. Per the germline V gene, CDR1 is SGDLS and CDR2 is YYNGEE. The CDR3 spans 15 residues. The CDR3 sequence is CASSVIQAGANVLTF. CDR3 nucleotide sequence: TGTGCCAGCAGCGTAATACAGGCTGGGGCCAACGTCCTGACTTTC.

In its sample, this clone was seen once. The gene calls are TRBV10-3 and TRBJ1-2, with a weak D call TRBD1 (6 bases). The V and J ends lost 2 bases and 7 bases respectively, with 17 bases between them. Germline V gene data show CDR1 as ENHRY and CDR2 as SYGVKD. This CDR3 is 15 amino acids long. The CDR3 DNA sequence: TGTGCCATCAGTGAGGAAACAGGGTTTCGATCTGGCTACACCTTC. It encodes CAISEETGFRSGYTF.

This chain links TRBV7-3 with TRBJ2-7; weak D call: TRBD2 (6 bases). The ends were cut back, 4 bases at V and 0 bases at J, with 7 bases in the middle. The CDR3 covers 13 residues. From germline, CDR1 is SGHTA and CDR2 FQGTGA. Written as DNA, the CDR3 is TGTGCCAGCAGCTCCGGGAGCTCCTACGAGCAGTACTTC. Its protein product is CASSSGSSYEQYF.

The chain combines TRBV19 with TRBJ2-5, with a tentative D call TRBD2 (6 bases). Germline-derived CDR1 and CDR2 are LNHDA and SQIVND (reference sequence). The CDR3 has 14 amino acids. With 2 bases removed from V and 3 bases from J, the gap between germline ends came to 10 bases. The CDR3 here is CASSITPGEETQYF. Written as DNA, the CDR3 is TGTGCCAGTAGTATAACTCCGGGGGAAGAGACCCAGTACTTC.

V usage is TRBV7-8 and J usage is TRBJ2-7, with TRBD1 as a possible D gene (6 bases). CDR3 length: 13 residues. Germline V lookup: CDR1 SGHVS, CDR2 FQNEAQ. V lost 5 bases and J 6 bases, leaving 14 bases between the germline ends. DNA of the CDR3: TGTGCCAGCAGCCTGGCAGGGGCCGGCGAGCAGTACTTC. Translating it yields CASSLAGAGEQYF. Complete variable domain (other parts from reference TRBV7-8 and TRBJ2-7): GAGVSQSPRYKVAKRGQDVALRCDPISGHVSLFWYQQALGQGPEFLTYFQNEAQLDKSGLPSDRFFAERPEGSVSTLKIQRTQQEDSAVYLCASSLAGAGEQYFGPGTRLTVT.

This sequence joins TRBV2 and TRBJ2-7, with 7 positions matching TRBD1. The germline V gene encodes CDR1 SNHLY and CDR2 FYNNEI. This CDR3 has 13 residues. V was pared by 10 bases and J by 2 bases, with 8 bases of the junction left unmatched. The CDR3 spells CAIVGGPTYEQYF. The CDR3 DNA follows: TGTGCCATCGTAGGGGGCCCTACCTACGAGCAGTACTTC.

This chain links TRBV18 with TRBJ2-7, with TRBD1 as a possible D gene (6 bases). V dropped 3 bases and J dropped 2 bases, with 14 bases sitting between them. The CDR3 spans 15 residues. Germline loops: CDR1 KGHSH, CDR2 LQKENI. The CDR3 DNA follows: TGTGCCAGCTCACCGGGGGCGAGCTCTACCTACGAGCAGTACTTC. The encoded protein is CASSPGASSTYEQYF.

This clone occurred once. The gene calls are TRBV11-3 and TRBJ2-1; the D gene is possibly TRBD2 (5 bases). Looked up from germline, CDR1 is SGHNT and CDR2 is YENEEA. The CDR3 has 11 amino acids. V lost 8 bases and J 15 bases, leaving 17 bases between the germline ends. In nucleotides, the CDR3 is TGTGCCAGCTCATCGACGGGAAGTCGGTTCTTC. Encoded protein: CASSSTGSRFF.

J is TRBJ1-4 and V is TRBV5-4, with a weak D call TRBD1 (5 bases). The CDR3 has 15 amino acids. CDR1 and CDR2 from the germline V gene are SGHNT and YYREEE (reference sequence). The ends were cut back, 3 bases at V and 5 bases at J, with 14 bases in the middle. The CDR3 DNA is TGTGCCAGCAGCTCCCCCATGGGGGGGAATGAAAAACTGTTTTTT. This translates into CASSSPMGGNEKLFF.

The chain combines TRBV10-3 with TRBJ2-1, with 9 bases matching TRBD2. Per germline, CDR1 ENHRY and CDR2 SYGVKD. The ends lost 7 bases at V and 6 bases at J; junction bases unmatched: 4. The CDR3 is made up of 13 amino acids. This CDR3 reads CAIMGGGANEQFF. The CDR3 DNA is TGTGCCATCATGGGCGGGGGGGCCAATGAGCAGTTCTTC.